A selection of T cell receptor beta chains follows, all from one sample in a study of T cells expressing NK-cell markers. For each CDR3 protein, TCRdb gives one entry from its re-call of the 5' RACE reads, without DNA. This repertoire comprises about 410,000 distinct CDR3 sequences; its ten largest clones make up about 10%. Sequencing was carried out using blood T cells: a sorted CD56 or NKG2C T cell subset, CD4+ or CD8+ T cells, or bulk PBMC T cells (not recorded which). These receptors all stem from a woman in her fifties or sixties in good health. Each CDR3 is given with its conserved first and last residue.

v_gene,j_gene,CDR3aa
TRBV7-8,TRBJ2-6,CASSLHRDRGAPGANVLTF
TRBV11-2,TRBJ2-1,CASRLLPTGRNEQFF
TRBV6-5,TRBJ1-4,CASGTGDEKLFF
TRBV29-1,TRBJ2-5,CSSTSTQWETQYF
TRBV7-9,TRBJ2-1,CASSPRGGLAGVDEQFF
TRBV9,TRBJ2-7,CASSAEYEAREQYF
TRBV6-4,TRBJ2-1,CASSDRALAVYNEQFF
TRBV10-3,TRBJ1-1,CAISVADTMNTEAFF
TRBV20-1,TRBJ2-1,CSASLLAGGGLEQFF
TRBV2,TRBJ2-1,CASRAMPASDNEQFF
TRBV19,TRBJ2-1,CATHYLGAPEQFF
TRBV12-3/TRBV12-4,TRBJ1-3,CASSPPGQGGNTIYF
TRBV7-2,TRBJ2-7,CASRDRTGRAEQYF
TRBV20-1,TRBJ2-4,CSANLMENIQYF
TRBV28,TRBJ2-3,CASSLSFLAGGTDTQYF
TRBV5-1,TRBJ1-2,CASGTGDGYTF
TRBV12-3/TRBV12-4,TRBJ2-7,CASSSTLGRSGVDEQYF
TRBV19,TRBJ2-3,CASSLSDSQYF
TRBV28,TRBJ2-1,CASSPGQSYNEQFF
TRBV27,TRBJ2-3,CASSFYQGIDTQYF
TRBV5-1,TRBJ1-4,CASSPTGGNEKLFF
TRBV24-1,TRBJ1-1,CATSGGDRGTGTEAFF
TRBV5-1,TRBJ2-7,CASSYGGGVGSYEQYF
TRBV20-1,TRBJ2-2,CSARVTGGTGELFF
TRBV28,TRBJ1-1,CASDSDRNTEAFF
TRBV2,TRBJ2-2,CASSPRLRTGVSRELFF
TRBV6-6,TRBJ2-1,CASSTGLAGINEQFF
TRBV10-3,TRBJ2-1,CAISGTSGVNYNEQFF
TRBV27,TRBJ1-5,CASRRTGGLYSNQPQHF
TRBV11-2,TRBJ2-7,CASSLGTQFYEQYF
TRBV6-5,TRBJ2-4,CASSPPGAKNIQYF
TRBV7-2,TRBJ2-2,CASSPRGFMGGELFF
TRBV6-5,TRBJ2-4,CASSAKPFRANIQYF
TRBV24-1,TRBJ2-4,CATSDLKVGDIQYF
TRBV6-6,TRBJ2-1,CASSPDRGREFF
TRBV6-5,TRBJ2-5,CASSYPSGETQYF
TRBV7-9,TRBJ1-1,CASRNGTEAFF
TRBV4-1,TRBJ2-1,CASSQASLGEQFF
TRBV19,TRBJ1-1,CATSEGGNTEAFF
TRBV5-5,TRBJ2-1,CASSLVWTGKIEQFF
TRBV11-2,TRBJ2-1,CASRGPPTNHEQFF
TRBV20-1,TRBJ2-7,CSARDPTGLQTGEQYF
TRBV5-1,TRBJ2-7,CASSLQGAASYEQYF
TRBV9,TRBJ2-1,CATRKLAEKYNEQFF
TRBV5-1,TRBJ1-2,CASSLDSGRGYTF
TRBV20-1,TRBJ2-5,CSAPGSGETQYF
TRBV2,TRBJ2-4,CASSPQGFGVAKNIQYF